This TCR beta chain was found in a study of T cells in narcolepsy. Clones were sequenced by immunoSEQ multiplex PCR, and TCRdb holds only the in-frame ones, with some missing. The sample carries about 40,000 clones, around 88% recorded once. The CDR3 runs 15 residues. The germline gives CDR1 SGHTA, CDR2 FQGNSA. The V and J ends lost 5 bases and 0 bases respectively, with 11 bases between them. V gene TRBV7-2 combines with J gene TRBJ1-5, with D perhaps matching TRBD1 (5 bases). The sequencing sample was made of CD45RA- memory CD4+ T cells from PBMCs. This receptor was taken from a human donor with narcolepsy. The CDR3 loop reads CASSTRQHSNQPQHF. The CDR3 DNA sequence: TGTGCCAGCAGCACTCGACAGCATAGCAATCAGCCCCAGCATTTT. Based on the CDR3 plus reference TRBV7-2 and TRBJ1-5, the full variable domain is GAGVSQSPSNKVTEKGKDVELRCDPISGHTALYWYRQSLGQGLEFLIYFQGNSAPDKSGLPSDRFSAERTGGSVSTLTIQRTQQEDSAVYLCASSTRQHSNQPQHFGDGTRLSIL.